Below, 7 T cell receptor beta chains from the same sample are listed, as sequenced in a study of cytomegalovirus exposure and HLA in healthy donors. The PCR made use of 60 Vbeta and 13 Jbeta primers. The table came from immunoSEQ multiplex PCR; TCRdb's copy has only in-frame clones and leaves some out. This table holds approximately 92,000 clones, about two thirds found once. Sequenced material: PBMCs. All receptors derive from a man in his sixties in good health and CMV-seronegative.

CDR3 nucleotides: TGCGCCAGCAGCCCTCCGGGACAGGGGGATCAGCCCCAGCATTTT. Protein product: CASSPPGQGDQPQHF. The V and J genes are TRBV4-1 and TRBJ1-5; 11 positions agree with TRBD1. The CDR3 covers 15 residues. Germline V gives CDR1 MGHRA, CDR2 YSYEKL. Unmatched junction bases numbered 4, after V lost 4 bases and J lost 5 bases.

The count of this clone is one. V gene TRBV27 combines with J gene TRBJ2-7; TRBD1 is a possible D gene (6 bases). The CDR3 sequence is 13 residues long. In germline, CDR1 is MNHEY, CDR2 SMNVEV (reference sequence). The V end lost 5 bases, the J end lost 6 bases, and 14 bases lay between the germline ends. CDR3 coding DNA: TGTGCCAGCAGTAGCAGGGGCCTCCGCGAGCAGTACTTC. Translated: CASSSRGLREQYF.

V gene TRBV19 combines with J gene TRBJ1-5, with 9 bases aligning to TRBD1. In germline, CDR1 is LNHDA, CDR2 SQIVND (reference sequence). The ends lost 10 bases at V and 2 bases at J; junction bases unmatched: 3. The CDR3 runs to 13 residues. The chain's CDR3 is CAIGQGRNQPQHF. CDR3 bases: TGTGCCATTGGACAGGGGCGCAATCAGCCCCAGCATTTT.

The genes are TRBV5-1 and TRBJ1-1; 8 nucleotides align to TRBD1. J gave up 1 base and V 1 base, and 6 bases lay outside the gene matches. The CDR3 extends over 16 amino acids. Germline assignment: CDR1 SGHRS and CDR2 YFSETQ. The CDR3 DNA sequence: TGCGCCAGCAGCTTGTCCGGCAGGGGGCGGAACACTGAAGCTTTCTTT. Its protein product is CASSLSGRGRNTEAFF.

The J gene is TRBJ2-1, the V gene TRBV7-8; 8 bases align to TRBD1. The CDR3 consists of 15 residues. Unmatched junction bases numbered 6, after V lost 6 bases and J lost 2 bases. Germline-derived CDR1 and CDR2 are SGHVS and FQNEAQ. CDR3 DNA sequence: TGTGCCAGCAGGGGCAAGGACAGGGCCTACAATGAGCAGTTCTTC. This codes for CASRGKDRAYNEQFF. Filled out from reference TRBV7-8 and TRBJ2-1, the complete variable domain reads GAGVSQSPRYKVAKRGQDVALRCDPISGHVSLFWYQQALGQGPEFLTYFQNEAQLDKSGLPSDRFFAERPEGSVSTLKIQRTQQEDSAVYLCASRGKDRAYNEQFFGPGTRLTVL.

The rearrangement uses TRBV2 and TRBJ2-1; 9 bases agree with TRBD1. V gave up 8 bases and J gave up 8 bases; unmatched junction bases: 13. CDR3 length: 15 amino acids. The germline CDR1 and CDR2 sequences are SNHLY and FYNNEI. The CDR3 sequence is CASQTGGQGVDEQFF. The CDR3 DNA reads as TGTGCCAGCCAAACAGGGGGACAGGGTGTGGATGAGCAGTTCTTC. The full variable domain, in which reference TRBV2 and TRBJ2-1 provide the parts outside the CDR3, is EPEVTQTPSHQVTQMGQEVILRCVPISNHLYFYWYRQILGQKVEFLVSFYNNEISEKSEIFDDQFSVERPDGSNFTLKIRSTKLEDSAMYFCASQTGGQGVDEQFFGPGTRLTVL.

J is TRBJ1-5 and V is TRBV6-1, with TRBD1 as a possible D gene (5 bases). The CDR3 totals 13 residues. Trimming left V 8 bases short and J 7 bases short, with 15 bases between. Germline CDR1 and CDR2: MNHNS and SASEGT. CDR3 nucleotides: TGTGCCAGCGGAACAGGTCCAGGGCAGCCCCAGCATTTT. Amino acids: CASGTGPGQPQHF.